What follows describes a single TCR beta chain. Its antigen target is currently unknown. It has no much larger one-base neighbor in the sample; base qualities were not kept. The donors were about 40 Caucasian individuals from Russia, aged roughly 6 to 90 years, who were systemically healthy. Ten milliliters of peripheral blood were collected from each donor into EDTA-treated Vacutainer tubes. Ficoll-Paque density-gradient centrifugation was used to isolate PBMCs, with at least 6.5 million obtained per sample. Trizol reagent was used to extract total RNA from the PBMCs, yielding at least 6 micrograms per sample. For every donor, flow cytometry on a PBMC aliquot measured the percentage of naive CD45RAhigh/CD27high T cells. Including cysteine and phenylalanine, the CDR3 has 16 amino acids. Left in the record is the CDR3 DNA by itself, 48 bases read in frame from the first base. For CDR1 and CDR2, the germline V gene lists MNHNS and SASEGT. V loses 0 bases of germline sequence and J loses 0 bases, and the interval between the two ends is 12 bases.

The data were obtained in a study of blood T cells in healthy people across ages (dated by TCRdb to between 2014 and 2017). A note on the overall study: Template switching captured roughly one uniquely barcoded TCR beta cDNA molecule per two T cells in model experiments. The study measured age-related changes in TCR beta repertoire diversity using deep sequencing normalized with unique cDNA molecular identifiers. The donors were split into four age groups: young (average around 17 years), middle-aged (39), aged (about 56) and long-lived (over 75). To avoid experimental bias, donors of different ages were distributed randomly across sequencing lanes. Using the same blood draw, the study looked at two additional independent replicas of 1 million unique cDNA reads for two donors, one aged 18 to 29 and the other aged 80 or older.

The study at large found these results: As age increased, observed TCR beta diversity per million T cells dropped in a roughly linear way, and a significant reduction was already evident by age 40. Compared with the aged group, more naive CD4+ T cells, fewer expanded clones and increased TCR diversity were shown by the long-lived group, suggesting age selection. The CMV infection status of donors was not known, potentially confounding age-related changes in expanded clonotypes. Estimates of total diversity based on one million sequenced T cells were considered lower bounds and underestimates. Because profiling used bulk unsorted PBMCs, naive and antigen-experienced compartments could not be compared conclusively. Observed TCR beta diversity correlated strongly with the percentage of naive T cells measured by flow cytometry.

The receptor library was made with 5' RACE. TCRdb lists the instrument as Illumina HiSeq 2500. A second about 7 to 11 cycle PCR used a sample-barcoded 5' primer and a J-beta primer mix. A template-switch 5' adaptor carrying 12 random nucleotides introduced a unique molecular identifier onto each TCR beta cDNA molecule. Each sample yielded at least 3 million CDR3-containing paired-end reads. First-strand cDNA was synthesized from all RNA with the Mint cDNA synthesis kit, primed by a TRBC-specific oligonucleotide. Following uracil-DNA glycosylase treatment, a first 18-cycle PCR with universal primers M1SS and BC2_uni_R was performed on all cDNA. From the authors' description of their analysis: Normalization of each sample was performed by random selection of 1 million high-quality reads, each carrying a distinct molecular identifier. Reads with shared molecular identifiers were discarded instead of being binned into consensus sequences. MiTCR, set to a Q25 quality threshold and the strictest error-elimination algorithm, was used for CDR3 identification, clonotype clustering and error correction. A nonparametric unseen species model with Euler transformation was used to estimate a lower bound on total TCR beta diversity. Starting from the raw public reads, TCRdb applied fastp trimming at Q25, assembled clones with MiXCR and retained in-frame beta chains. Identical CDR3 proteins give one entry, which carries the most common genes and DNA. For this entry, the V and J calls and clone size follow TCRdb and not the study's own pipeline. Counted in this sample were 700,000 to 800,000 distinct CDR3 sequences; 43% of them appeared once. Less than 25% of the sample is held by the ten biggest clonotypes.

The chain is made from TRBV6-1 and TRBJ2-7; 6 matching bases give a weak D call of TRBD1. The source of this sequence is a woman aged 55 to 70 in good health. The sequenced sample consisted of blood. The CDR3 region: CASSEAGQRGSYEQYF. The nucleotides read TGTGCCAGCAGTGAAGCTGGACAGCGCGGCTCCTACGAGCAGTACTTC.